This passage covers 28 T cell receptor beta chains from one sample sequenced in a study of cytomegalovirus exposure and HLA in healthy donors. This PCR relied on a set of 60 Vbeta primers and 13 Jbeta primers. Generated by immunoSEQ multiplex PCR, the TCRdb table keeps only in-frame clones and is missing some. Counted here are about 200,000 clones, 65% to 90% occurring once; the ten biggest clones make up approximately 1.4%. Sequenced input: PBMCs. These receptors were collected from a girl between 10 and 17 years old in good health and CMV-seronegative.

The rearrangement uses TRBV28 and TRBJ1-1; 8 nucleotides match TRBD1. V lost 6 bases and J lost 7; bases outside the gene matches: 7. There are 13 residues in the CDR3. Germline loops: CDR1 MDHEN, CDR2 SYDVKM. The CDR3: CASSPRGRSEAFF. The DNA of the CDR3 is TGTGCCAGCAGCCCCAGGGGGCGCAGTGAAGCTTTCTTT.

This clone was counted once. The chain combines TRBV28 with TRBJ1-2, with 7 nucleotides matching TRBD1. Per germline, CDR1 MDHEN and CDR2 SYDVKM. V was pared by 10 bases and J by 2 bases, with 13 bases of the junction left unmatched. The CDR3 loop spans 15 amino acids. CDR3: CATSSQQGTNYGYTF. The CDR3 DNA follows: TGTGCCACCTCCTCCCAACAGGGGACGAACTATGGCTACACCTTC.

The chain couples TRBV7-8 to TRBJ2-5; 7 bases line up with TRBD1. CDR1 and CDR2 (germline): SGHVS, FQNEAQ. This CDR3 is built from 13 residues. The V gene end was trimmed by 7 bases and the J gene end by 3 bases; junction bases not matched to a gene: 5. Written as DNA, the CDR3 is TGTGCCAGCACAAGAGGGGGCAAAGAGACCCAGTACTTC. It is translated as CASTRGGKETQYF.

This chain joins TRBV15 and TRBJ1-2, with D uncertain. Trimming took off 1 base at V and 3 bases at J, with 18 bases between the two ends. CDR1 and CDR2 from the germline V gene are LNHNV and YYDKDF (reference sequence). The CDR3 has 17 amino acids. This CDR3 is CATSRALGPKGDYGYTF. DNA of the CDR3: TGTGCCACCAGCAGAGCGCTTGGCCCGAAAGGAGACTATGGCTACACCTTC.

The genes are TRBV29-1 and TRBJ2-3, with D possibly being TRBD2 (6 bases). V was clipped by 4 bases and J by 2 bases, with 40 bases between them. This CDR3 has 23 residues. CDR1 SQVTM and CDR2 ANQGSEA come from the germline V gene. CDR3 nucleotide sequence: TGCAGCGTTGTCGTAGGGAGGTTCCGGGGTACTAAGTCGGGTGATCGAAACACAGATACGCAGTATTTT. Its protein product is CSVVVGRFRGTKSGDRNTDTQYF.

Only one count was recorded for this clone. V gene TRBV27 combines with J gene TRBJ2-7; TRBD1 aligns across 8 bases. The CDR3 length is 14 residues. Looked up from germline, CDR1 is MNHEY and CDR2 is SMNVEV (reference sequence). V was clipped by 4 bases and J by 5 bases; unmatched bases: 7. The CDR3 spells CASSWRQGQNEQYF. For the CDR3, the DNA is TGTGCCAGCAGTTGGAGACAGGGGCAGAACGAGCAGTACTTC.

The CDR3 DNA is TGTGCCAGTAGTAGTTCCGGGACTAGCACAGATACGCAGTATTTT. Translated: CASSSSGTSTDTQYF. The genes are TRBV19 and TRBJ2-3; maybe TRBD2 (6 bases). There are 15 residues in the CDR3. Trimming took off 4 bases at V and 0 bases at J, with 11 bases between the two ends. The germline gives CDR1 LNHDA, CDR2 SQIVND (reference sequence).

The rearrangement uses TRBV5-4 and TRBJ2-1; D ambiguous. Germline CDR1 is SGHNT and CDR2 is YYREEE (reference sequence). This CDR3 has 17 amino acids. Trimming stripped 4 bases from V and 2 bases from J, with 19 bases between. The CDR3 nucleotides are TGTGCCAGCAGCGACATCCGCCCCTTGTATCCCTACAATGAGCAGTTCTTC. This sequence encodes CASSDIRPLYPYNEQFF.

V usage is TRBV9 and J usage is TRBJ2-5; D may be TRBD2 (6 bases). V was shortened by 4 bases and J by 4 bases, with 20 bases between the two germline ends. Looked up from germline, CDR1 is SGDLS and CDR2 is YYNGEE. The CDR3 covers 16 residues. As DNA, the CDR3 is TGTGCCAGCAGCAAGGACGGGGCGGGGTCGGGAGAGACCCAGTACTTC. Protein sequence: CASSKDGAGSGETQYF.

This chain connects TRBV19 to TRBJ1-1, with D perhaps matching TRBD1 (6 bases). The CDR3 consists of 13 residues. Looked up from germline, CDR1 is LNHDA and CDR2 is SQIVND (reference sequence). V lost 4 bases, J lost 7 bases, and 13 bases lay in between. CDR3 coding DNA: TGTGCCAGTAGTAAAGTACAGGGATTTGAAGCTTTCTTT. Its protein product is CASSKVQGFEAFF.

The chain is built from TRBV28 and TRBJ2-1; possibly TRBD2 for D (6 bases). Trimming took off 9 bases at V and 4 bases at J, with 22 bases between the two ends. Per the germline V gene, CDR1 is MDHEN and CDR2 is SYDVKM. CDR3 length: 16 amino acids. This CDR3 reads CASQISGETRYNEQFF. CDR3 DNA: TGTGCCAGTCAGATTTCGGGGGAAACCCGATACAATGAGCAGTTCTTC.

The chain combines TRBV7-9 with TRBJ2-7; D gene uncertain. With 5 bases removed from V and 0 bases from J, the gap between germline ends came to 2 bases. Germline V gene lookup returns CDR1 SEHNR and CDR2 FQNEAQ (reference sequence). The CDR3 consists of 11 residues. This CDR3 reads CASSRSYEQYF. For the CDR3, the DNA is TGTGCCAGCAGCCGCTCCTACGAGCAGTACTTC.

This rearrangement joins TRBV7-3 to TRBJ2-2; a weak D match, TRBD2 (7 bases). Trimming left V 5 bases short and J 4 bases short, with 20 bases between. This CDR3 has 17 amino acids. Looked up from germline, CDR1 is SGHTA and CDR2 is FQGTGA. The CDR3 loop reads CASSLRSGEGSTGELFF. DNA of the CDR3: TGTGCCAGCAGCCTTAGATCAGGGGAGGGTAGCACCGGGGAGCTGTTTTTT. The entire variable domain, with the rest obtained from reference TRBV7-3 and TRBJ2-2, is as follows: GAGVSQTPSNKVTEKGKYVELRCDPISGHTALYWYRQSLGQGPEFLIYFQGTGAADDSGLPNDRFFAVRPEGSVSTLKIQRTERGDSAVYLCASSLRSGEGSTGELFFGEGSRLTVL.

The chain is built from TRBV4-3 and TRBJ2-2; D might be TRBD1 (5 bases). The CDR3 loop spans 15 amino acids. The germline gives CDR1 LGHNA, CDR2 YSLEER. V was trimmed by 5 bases and J by 4 bases, leaving 14 bases between them. The CDR3 region has the DNA TGCGCCAGCAGCGCACAGGCTTGGGGCACCGGGGAGCTGTTTTTT. Its translation: CASSAQAWGTGELFF.

The chain couples TRBV7-2 to TRBJ2-1; 10 bases map to TRBD2. The CDR3 extends over 18 amino acids. Germline CDR1 is SGHTA and CDR2 is FQGNSA. Germline trimming cut 5 bases from V and 8 bases from J; bases unmatched to any gene: 18. The CDR3 DNA follows: TGTGCCAGCAGCGTCCAACCGCCGCCTAGCGGGAGACGGGATGAGCAGTTCTTC. It encodes CASSVQPPPSGRRDEQFF.

This chain connects TRBV7-3 to TRBJ2-5, with 10 bases that match TRBD2. This CDR3 is 16 amino acids long. Germline values: CDR1 SGHTA, CDR2 FQGTGA. Trimming cost V 4 bases and J 5 bases; bases outside gene matches: 10. The CDR3 bases are TGTGCCAGCAGCTCCGGGGCTAGCGGGGGATGGGAGACCCAGTACTTC. Its translation: CASSSGASGGWETQYF.

This clone was seen once. V usage is TRBV6-1 and J usage is TRBJ2-7; TRBD1 aligns across 8 bases. Trimming cost V 6 bases and J 2 bases; bases outside gene matches: 3. Germline loops: CDR1 MNHNS, CDR2 SASEGT. This CDR3 region has 13 residues. DNA of the CDR3: TGTGCCAGCAGCACAGGGGGTCCCTACGAGCAGTACTTC. Encoded protein: CASSTGGPYEQYF.

The V gene is TRBV5-1, the J gene TRBJ2-1, with 7 nucleotides matching TRBD2. The V and J ends lost 4 bases and 8 bases, in that order; junction bases with no gene match: 12. Germline V gene lookup returns CDR1 SGHRS and CDR2 YFSETQ. This CDR3 has 15 residues. CDR3: CASSLWGEGLDEQFF. For the CDR3, the DNA is TGCGCCAGCAGCCTCTGGGGGGAGGGCCTGGATGAGCAGTTCTTC.

The chain combines TRBV6-4 with TRBJ2-7; 7 bases line up with TRBD2. V shed 8 bases, J shed 5 bases, and the junction held 9 bases outside the gene matches. The CDR3 sequence is 13 residues long. CDR1 is MRHNA, CDR2 SNTAGT, per germline. The CDR3, as DNA: TGTGCCAGCGCCTGGACTAGTTCCGACGAGCAGTACTTC. Translation gives CASAWTSSDEQYF.

CDR3 in amino acids: CASSYGGWETQYF. The DNA of the CDR3 is TGTGCCAGCAGTTACGGGGGCTGGGAGACCCAGTACTTC. The rearrangement links TRBV6-6 to TRBJ2-5; tentatively, D is TRBD1 (6 bases). Germline CDR1 reads MNHNY; CDR2 reads SVGAGI (reference sequence). The germline V and J ends were trimmed by 2 bases and 5 bases, with 9 bases remaining between them. CDR3 length equals 13 residues.

The V call is TRBV29-1, the J call TRBJ2-5; 7 nucleotides agree with TRBD1. V was clipped by 5 bases and J by 2 bases; unmatched bases: 11. This CDR3 comprises 15 residues. Germline-derived CDR1 and CDR2 are SQVTM and ANQGSEA. The CDR3 protein is CSVRRAGTEQETQYF. Here the CDR3 DNA reads TGCAGCGTTCGTAGAGCTGGGACAGAGCAAGAGACCCAGTACTTC.

The CDR3 sequence is CASSSGLNHITDTQYF. The CDR3 nucleotides read TGTGCCAGCAGCTCCGGACTAAACCACATTACAGATACGCAGTATTTT. The V gene is TRBV7-3, the J gene TRBJ2-3, with D possibly being TRBD2 (6 bases). This CDR3 comprises 16 residues. V was cut by 4 bases and J by 3 bases, with 17 bases left in between. CDR1 and CDR2 (germline): SGHTA, FQGTGA.

This clone was detected once. This rearrangement joins TRBV5-6 to TRBJ2-5, with 10 bases that match TRBD2. The CDR3 covers 16 residues. Germline assignment: CDR1 SGHDT and CDR2 YYEEEE. The trim removed 0 bases at V and 1 base at J, leaving 3 bases unmatched. CDR3 DNA: TGTGCCAGCAGCTTGGCGCCTAGCGGGAGCCAAGAGACCCAGTACTTC. Encoded protein: CASSLAPSGSQETQYF.

This chain joins TRBV7-2 and TRBJ2-7; D not certain. The CDR3 has 14 amino acids. CDR1 SGHTA and CDR2 FQGNSA come from the germline V gene. V lost 2 bases, J lost 4 bases, and 12 bases lay in between. The CDR3 region is CASSLLESRYEQYF. For the CDR3, the DNA is TGTGCCAGCAGCTTATTGGAGAGTCGTTACGAGCAGTACTTC.

V usage is TRBV28 and J usage is TRBJ1-5; D perhaps matches TRBD1 (6 bases). The CDR3 loop spans 13 amino acids. Trimming pared 3 bases from V and 8 bases from J, leaving 11 bases between. Germline V gives CDR1 MDHEN, CDR2 SYDVKM. CDR3 DNA sequence: TGTGCCAGCAGTTTGACAGGCTGGAAGCCCCAGCATTTT. This codes for CASSLTGWKPQHF.

This chain connects TRBV18 to TRBJ2-3; TRBD2 might be the D (6 bases). CDR3 length: 14 amino acids. Germline CDR1 is KGHSH and CDR2 is LQKENI. Between the trimmed V and J ends, which lost 6 bases and 1 base, there was a span of 11 bases. CDR3 sequence: CASSRELGTDTQYF. Written as DNA, the CDR3 is TGTGCCAGCTCTCGGGAGTTGGGCACAGATACGCAGTATTTT.

V gene TRBV30 combines with J gene TRBJ2-4, with 9 positions matching TRBD1. This CDR3 is 14 amino acids long. V gave up 1 base and J gave up 4 bases; unmatched junction bases: 2. Germline V CDR1 and CDR2: GTSNPN, SVGIG (reference sequence). The CDR3 protein is CAWSGGQGKNIQYF. The CDR3 region has the DNA TGTGCCTGGAGTGGGGGACAGGGTAAAAACATTCAGTACTTC.

The chain links TRBV18 to TRBJ1-4; 8 bases map to TRBD1. Germline CDR1 reads KGHSH; CDR2 reads LQKENI. V was pared by 3 bases and J by 8 bases, with 11 bases of the junction left unmatched. There are 16 residues in the CDR3. DNA for the CDR3: TGTGCCAGCTCACCCATCCTGGGACAGGACCACGAAAAACTGTTTTTT. Its protein is CASSPILGQDHEKLFF.